What follows is one T cell receptor beta chain and its context. The antigen remains unidentified. Sequenced by immunoSEQ multiplex PCR; TCRdb stores in-frame clones only, minus some. In the table there are about 350,000 clones, around 90% of which are singletons. The sample is drawn from a study of Ad26.COV2.S vaccination and SARS-CoV-2 variants. Study-wide points: Vaccinated and placebo-treated recipients had similar non-spike TCR breadth. Reports say spike-specific CD8+ and CD4+ T cell responses covered substantial breadth after vaccination.

The CDR3 is 14 residues long. J gave up 3 bases and V 6 bases, and 5 bases lay outside the gene matches. CDR1 is MNHEY, CDR2 SVGAGI, per germline. Source: peripheral blood, taken after recovery from COVID-19. The chain carries TRBV6-5 and TRBJ1-3, with 7 nucleotides matching TRBD1. This clonotype was sampled from a human donor who had recovered from COVID-19. DNA for the CDR3: TGTGCCAGCAGCCAGGGGGTTTTTGGAAACACCATATATTTT. Translation: CASSQGVFGNTIYF.